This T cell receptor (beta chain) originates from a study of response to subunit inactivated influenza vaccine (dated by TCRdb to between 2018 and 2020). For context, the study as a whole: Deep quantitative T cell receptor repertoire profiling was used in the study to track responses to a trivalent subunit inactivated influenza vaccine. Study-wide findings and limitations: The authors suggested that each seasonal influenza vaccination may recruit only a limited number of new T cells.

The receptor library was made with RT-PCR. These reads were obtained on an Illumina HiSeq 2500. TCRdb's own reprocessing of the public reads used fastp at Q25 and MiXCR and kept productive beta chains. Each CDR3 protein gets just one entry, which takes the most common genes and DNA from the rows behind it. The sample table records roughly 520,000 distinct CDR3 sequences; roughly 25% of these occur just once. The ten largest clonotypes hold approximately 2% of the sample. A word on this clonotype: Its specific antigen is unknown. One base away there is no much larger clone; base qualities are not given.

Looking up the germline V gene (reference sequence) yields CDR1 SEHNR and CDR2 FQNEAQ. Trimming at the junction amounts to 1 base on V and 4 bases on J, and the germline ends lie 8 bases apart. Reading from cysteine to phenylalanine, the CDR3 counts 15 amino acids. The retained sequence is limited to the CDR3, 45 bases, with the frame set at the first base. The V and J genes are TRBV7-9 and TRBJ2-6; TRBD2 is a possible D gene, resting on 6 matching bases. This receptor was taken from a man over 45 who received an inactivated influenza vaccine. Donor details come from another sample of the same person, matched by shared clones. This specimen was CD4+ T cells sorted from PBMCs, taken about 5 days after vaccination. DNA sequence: TGTGCCAGCAGCTTAGGGAGCGGGGGGGCCAACGTCCTGACTTTC. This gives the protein CASSLGSGGANVLTF.